Listed below are T cell receptor beta chains from one sample, sequenced in a study of control samples from healthy donors and cancer patients. The data were produced by immunoSEQ multiplex PCR, yet TCRdb's version contains in-frame clones alone and is incomplete. Of about 410,000 clones in the sample, around 90% were seen once. Sequencing was done on a sample of PBMCs. Receptors originate from a man aged 40-49 years with head and neck cancer. The CDR3 runs from the conserved cysteine through the conserved F or W. D genes are given only for firm matches. Part of the rows lack a size; the others show once, few, many or a class for expanded clones.

size: NA
J: TRBJ2-5
V: TRBV7-2
D: NA
CDR3: CASSSRGPRLQETQYF
DNA: TGTGCCAGCAGCTCCAGGGGACCGAGGCTCCAAGAGACCCAGTACTTC

size: once
J: TRBJ2-7
V: TRBV12-3/TRBV12-4
D: TRBD1
CDR3: CASSSGQGYEQYF
DNA: TGTGCCAGCAGTTCAGGACAGGGGTACGAGCAGTACTTC

size: NA
J: TRBJ2-1
V: TRBV4-1
D: TRBD2
CDR3: CASSQLAGDYNEQFF
DNA: TGCGCCAGCAGCCAGCTAGCGGGAGATTACAATGAGCAGTTCTTC

size: once
J: TRBJ1-4
V: TRBV3-1/TRBV3-2
D: NA
CDR3: CASSHGILANEKLFF
DNA: TGTGCCAGCAGCCATGGGATCTTGGCTAATGAAAAACTGTTTTTT

size: NA
J: TRBJ1-4
V: TRBV12-3/TRBV12-4
D: NA
CDR3: CACRQSVNEKLFF
DNA: TGTGCTTGCAGACAGAGCGTTAATGAAAAACTGTTTTTT

size: once
J: TRBJ2-7
V: TRBV27
D: NA
CDR3: CASSLVKVPSYEQYF
DNA: TGTGCCAGCAGTTTAGTTAAGGTCCCCTCCTACGAGCAGTACTTC

size: NA
J: TRBJ2-2
V: TRBV29-1
D: NA
CDR3: CSVEGREANTGELFF
DNA: TGCAGCGTTGAAGGGAGGGAGGCGAACACCGGGGAGCTGTTTTTT

size: once
J: TRBJ1-4
V: TRBV5-4
D: NA
CDR3: CASSLGGALDEKLFF
DNA: TGTGCCAGCAGCTTGGGCGGGGCTCTTGACGAAAAACTGTTTTTT

size: NA
J: TRBJ2-7
V: TRBV4-2
D: NA
CDR3: CASSQELHRTLSYEQYF
DNA: TGTGCCAGCAGCCAAGAGTTGCACAGGACTCTATCCTACGAGCAGTACTTC

size: NA
J: TRBJ2-7
V: TRBV24-1
D: TRBD2
CDR3: CATSDPTSGYEQYF
DNA: TGTGCCACCAGTGACCCGACTAGCGGGTACGAGCAGTACTTC